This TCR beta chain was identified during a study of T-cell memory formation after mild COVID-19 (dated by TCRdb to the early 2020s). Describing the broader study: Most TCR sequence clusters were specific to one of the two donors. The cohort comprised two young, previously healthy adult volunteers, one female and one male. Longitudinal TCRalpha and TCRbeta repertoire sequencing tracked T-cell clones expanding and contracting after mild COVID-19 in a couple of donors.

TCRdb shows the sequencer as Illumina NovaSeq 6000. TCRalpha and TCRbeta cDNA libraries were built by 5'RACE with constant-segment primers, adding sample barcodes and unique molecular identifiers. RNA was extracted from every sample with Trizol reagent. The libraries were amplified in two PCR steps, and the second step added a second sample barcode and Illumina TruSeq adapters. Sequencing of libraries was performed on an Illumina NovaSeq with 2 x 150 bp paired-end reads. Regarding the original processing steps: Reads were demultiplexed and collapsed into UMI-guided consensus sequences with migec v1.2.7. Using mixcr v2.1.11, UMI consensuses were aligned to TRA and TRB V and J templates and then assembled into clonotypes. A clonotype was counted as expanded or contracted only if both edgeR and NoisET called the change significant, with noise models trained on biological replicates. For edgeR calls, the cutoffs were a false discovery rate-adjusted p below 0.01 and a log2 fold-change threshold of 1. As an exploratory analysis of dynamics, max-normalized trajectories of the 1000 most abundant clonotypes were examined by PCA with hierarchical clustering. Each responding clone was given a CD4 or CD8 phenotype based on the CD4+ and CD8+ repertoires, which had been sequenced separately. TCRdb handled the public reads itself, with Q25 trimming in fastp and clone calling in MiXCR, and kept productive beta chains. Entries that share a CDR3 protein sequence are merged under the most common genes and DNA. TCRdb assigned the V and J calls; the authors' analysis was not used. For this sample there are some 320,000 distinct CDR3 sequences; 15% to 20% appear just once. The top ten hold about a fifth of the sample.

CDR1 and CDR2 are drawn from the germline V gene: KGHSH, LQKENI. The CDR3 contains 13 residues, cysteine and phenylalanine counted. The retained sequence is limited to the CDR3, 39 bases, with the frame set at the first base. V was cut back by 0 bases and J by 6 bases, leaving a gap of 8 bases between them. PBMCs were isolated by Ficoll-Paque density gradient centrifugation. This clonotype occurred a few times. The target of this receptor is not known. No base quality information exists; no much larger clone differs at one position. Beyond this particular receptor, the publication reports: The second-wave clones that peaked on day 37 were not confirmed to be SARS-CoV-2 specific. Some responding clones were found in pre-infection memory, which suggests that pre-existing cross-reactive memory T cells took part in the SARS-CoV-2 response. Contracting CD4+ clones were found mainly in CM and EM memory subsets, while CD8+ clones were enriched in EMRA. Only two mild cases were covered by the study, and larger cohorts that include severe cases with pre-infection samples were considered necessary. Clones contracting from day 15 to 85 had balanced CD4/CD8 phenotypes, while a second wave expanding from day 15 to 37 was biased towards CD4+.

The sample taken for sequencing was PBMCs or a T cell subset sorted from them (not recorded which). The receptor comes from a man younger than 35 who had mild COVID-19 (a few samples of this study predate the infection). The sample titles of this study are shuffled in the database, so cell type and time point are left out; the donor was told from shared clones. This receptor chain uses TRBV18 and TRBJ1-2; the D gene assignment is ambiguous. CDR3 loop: CASSPPPGDGYTF. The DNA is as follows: TGTGCCAGCTCACCACCGCCCGGGGATGGCTACACCTTC.